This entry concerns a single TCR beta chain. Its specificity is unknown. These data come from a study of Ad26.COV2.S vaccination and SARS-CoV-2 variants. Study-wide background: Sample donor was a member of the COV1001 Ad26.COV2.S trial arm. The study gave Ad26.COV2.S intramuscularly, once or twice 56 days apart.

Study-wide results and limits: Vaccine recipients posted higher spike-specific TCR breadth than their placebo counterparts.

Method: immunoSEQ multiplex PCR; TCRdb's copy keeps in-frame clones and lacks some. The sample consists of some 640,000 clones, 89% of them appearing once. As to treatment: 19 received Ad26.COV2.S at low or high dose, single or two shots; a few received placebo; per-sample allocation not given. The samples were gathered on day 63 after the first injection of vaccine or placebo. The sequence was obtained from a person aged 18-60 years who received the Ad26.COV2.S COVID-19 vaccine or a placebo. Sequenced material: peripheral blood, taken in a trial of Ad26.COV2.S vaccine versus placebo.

The CDR3 sequence is CASSPTSGGAYEQFF. The CDR3 DNA reads as TGTGCCAGCTCACCGACTAGCGGGGGGGCCTATGAGCAGTTCTTC. This rearrangement joins TRBV18 to TRBJ2-1; 14 nucleotides agree with TRBD2. The V gene end was trimmed by 3 bases and the J gene end by 8 bases; junction bases not matched to a gene: 3. This CDR3 contains 15 residues. Germline V gene data show CDR1 as KGHSH and CDR2 as LQKENI.